Below are 11 T cell receptor beta chains sequenced from a single sample in a study of cytomegalovirus exposure and HLA in healthy donors. The PCR contained 60 Vbeta and 13 Jbeta primers. Repertoires were generated with immunoSEQ multiplex PCR, while TCRdb's copy carries only in-frame clones and drops some. The data hold around 110,000 clones, with around three quarters observed a single time. Sequences were obtained from PBMCs. These receptors were taken from a woman in her thirties in good health and CMV-seronegative.

V is TRBV5-6 and J is TRBJ2-7; D gene uncertain. V was trimmed by 1 base and J by 2 bases, leaving 4 bases between them. CDR3 length equals 12 residues. CDR1 and CDR2 from the germline V gene are SGHDT and YYEEEE. The CDR3 region has the DNA TGTGCCAGCAGCTTGAACACCTACGAGCAGTACTTC. Translating it yields CASSLNTYEQYF.

The V call is TRBV7-8, the J call TRBJ1-2; 9 bases map to TRBD1. This CDR3 has 15 amino acids. Germline V gives CDR1 SGHVS, CDR2 FQNEAQ. Germline trimming cut 4 bases from V and 3 bases from J; bases unmatched to any gene: 6. The CDR3 region has the DNA TGTGCCAGCAGCTCCCGGGACAGGGCCTACTATGGCTACACCTTC. This gives the protein CASSSRDRAYYGYTF. The full variable domain, rest sourced from reference TRBV7-8 and TRBJ1-2, is GAGVSQSPRYKVAKRGQDVALRCDPISGHVSLFWYQQALGQGPEFLTYFQNEAQLDKSGLPSDRFFAERPEGSVSTLKIQRTQQEDSAVYLCASSSRDRAYYGYTFGSGTRLTVV.

This clone came up once. V gene TRBV7-2 combines with J gene TRBJ2-2; tentative D call: TRBD1 (5 bases). Germline V gene sequence: CDR1 SGHTA, CDR2 FQGNSA. The CDR3 length is 15 residues. Trimming pared 1 base from V and 4 bases from J, leaving 10 bases between. Written as DNA, the CDR3 is TGTGCCAGCAGCTTAGTGCAGGGCGGCACCGGGGAGCTGTTTTTT. It encodes CASSLVQGGTGELFF.

The chain joins TRBV5-1 to TRBJ1-1; D unclear. Germline assignment: CDR1 SGHRS and CDR2 YFSETQ. Trimming left V 2 bases short and J 8 bases short, with 16 bases between. The CDR3 extends over 14 amino acids. CDR3 region: CASSFFPGTIEAFF. CDR3 DNA: TGCGCCAGCAGCTTTTTTCCGGGAACCATAGAAGCTTTCTTT.

The chain recombines TRBV29-1 with TRBJ1-1, with 8 bases that match TRBD1. V was pared by 4 bases and J by 1 base, with 14 bases of the junction left unmatched. The CDR3 is 17 residues long. The germline CDR1 and CDR2 sequences are SQVTM and ANQGSEA. CDR3 DNA sequence: TGCAGCGTTGGAGACCCCCGGGACAGGTTCTCGAACACTGAAGCTTTCTTT. The encoded protein is CSVGDPRDRFSNTEAFF.

The table lists this clone with a count of one. The CDR3 here is CASSLTPNFYSGRSSYEQYF. In DNA form, the CDR3 reads TGCGCCAGCAGCTTGACTCCTAACTTCTATAGCGGGAGATCCTCCTACGAGCAGTACTTC. V usage is TRBV5-1 and J usage is TRBJ2-7; TRBD2 aligns across 9 bases. Germline loops: CDR1 SGHRS, CDR2 YFSETQ. The V gene end was trimmed by 1 base and the J gene end by 0 bases; junction bases not matched to a gene: 17. The CDR3 runs to 20 residues.

This clone showed up just a few times. The chain links TRBV7-6 to TRBJ2-7; TRBD2 matches 11 bases. The germline CDR1 and CDR2 sequences are SGHVS and FNYEAQ. CDR3 size: 15 residues. The trim removed 5 bases at V and 2 bases at J, leaving 5 bases unmatched. In nucleotides, the CDR3 is TGTGCCAGCAGCGCCGGTAGCGGGAGGGCCTACGAGCAGTACTTC. This translates into CASSAGSGRAYEQYF.

This clone appeared a few times. V and J are TRBV5-1 and TRBJ1-1; tentative D call: TRBD1 (5 bases). Looked up from germline, CDR1 is SGHRS and CDR2 is YFSETQ. CDR3 length: 15 residues. Trimming took off 4 bases at V and 0 bases at J, with 13 bases between the two ends. CDR3 amino acids: CASSIGVTVNTEAFF. CDR3 sequence (DNA): TGCGCCAGCAGCATAGGGGTTACGGTGAACACTGAAGCTTTCTTT.

CDR3 nucleotide sequence: TGTGCCAGCAGACAGGAGAACACTGAAGCTTTCTTT. Its translation: CASRQENTEAFF. This sequence joins TRBV2 and TRBJ1-1, with D perhaps matching TRBD1 (5 bases). CDR1 SNHLY and CDR2 FYNNEI come from the germline V gene. The CDR3 consists of 12 residues. The germline V and J ends were trimmed by 6 bases and 1 base, with 6 bases remaining between them.

This sequence joins TRBV25-1 and TRBJ1-2; D might be TRBD1 (5 bases). The CDR3 sequence is 14 residues long. Trimming shortened V by 2 bases and J by 2 bases, and 9 bases separated the two germline ends. Germline loops: CDR1 MGHDK, CDR2 SYGVNS. CDR3 nucleotide sequence: TGTGCCAGCAGTGAAGGAGGGGTCAACTATGGCTACACCTTC. Its translation: CASSEGGVNYGYTF.

The V gene is TRBV11-2, the J gene TRBJ1-1, with D possibly being TRBD1 (5 bases). CDR1 is SGHAT, CDR2 FQNNGV, per germline. Trimming stripped 0 bases from V and 7 bases from J, with 9 bases between. This CDR3 contains 13 residues. The CDR3 region has the DNA TGTGCCAGCAGCTTAGAACCCGGGGGTGAAGCTTTCTTT. This translates into CASSLEPGGEAFF.